One and the same sample provided the 15 T cell receptor beta chains below, sequenced in a study of quantifying T cell responses using KT2 cells. Study in general: cDNA was made from DNase-treated RNA using alpha and beta constant primers.

The cDNA 3' end received a ligated oligonucleotide with a UMI. An equimolar mix of RC1.1 and RC1.2 primed the beta chain across TRBC1 and TRBC2. Each CDR3 protein gets one entry after TCRdb re-called the UMI-ligation and nested PCR reads with MiXCR. The table has roughly 51,000 distinct CDR3 sequences, 9% to 15% seen once. The material sequenced was PBMCs spiked with cells of the T cell clone KT2. The receptors were sampled from a human donor.

The chain joins TRBV6-2 or TRBV6-3 to TRBJ1-1; D unclear. CDR1 and CDR2 (germline): MNHEY, SVGEGT. CDR3 size: 13 residues. Trimming shortened V by 2 bases and J by 1 base, and 5 bases separated the two germline ends. DNA for the CDR3: TGTGCCAGCAGTTACCGGCCGAACACTGAAGCTTTCTTT. Translating gives CASSYRPNTEAFF.

This clonotype was counted only a few times. The J gene is TRBJ1-5, the V gene TRBV27; D unresolved. The CDR3 has 13 amino acids. Trimming stripped 5 bases from V and 4 bases from J, with 9 bases between. The germline V gene has CDR1 MNHEY and CDR2 SMNVEV (reference sequence). CDR3 nucleotides: TGTGCCAGCAGTACGTCAGTGAATCAGCCCCAGCATTTT. Its translation is CASSTSVNQPQHF.

At least ten counts were recorded for this clonotype. The chain joins TRBV28 to TRBJ2-5; 8 bases are a match to TRBD2. V trimming: 5 bases; J trimming: 1 base; junction bases outside the gene matches: 12. The CDR3 runs 17 residues. Looked up from germline, CDR1 is MDHEN and CDR2 is SYDVKM. CDR3: CASSPSGVAGSQETQYF. The CDR3, as DNA: TGTGCCAGCAGTCCTTCCGGGGTAGCGGGGAGCCAAGAGACCCAGTACTTC. The full variable domain, with the rest looked up from reference TRBV28 and TRBJ2-5, is DVKVTQSSRYLVKRTGEKVFLECVQDMDHENMFWYRQDPGLGLRLIYFSYDVKMKEKGDIPEGYSVSREKKERFSLILESASTNQTSMYLCASSPSGVAGSQETQYFGPGTRLLVL.

The genes are TRBV15 and TRBJ1-5, with a possible D match to TRBD1 (6 bases). CDR3 length equals 18 residues. The germline V gene encodes CDR1 LNHNV and CDR2 YYDKDF (reference sequence). V gave up 0 bases and J gave up 3 bases, with 18 bases separating them. The CDR3 bases are TGTGCCACCAGCAGAGATTGGGGATACGGACAGCCCAATCAGCCCCAGCATTTT. This codes for CATSRDWGYGQPNQPQHF.

This clonotype was seen a handful of times. The chain has TRBV27 and TRBJ2-7, with a possible D match to TRBD1 (6 bases). The CDR3 is made up of 14 amino acids. CDR1 and CDR2 from the germline V gene are MNHEY and SMNVEV (reference sequence). The V gene lost 2 bases and the J gene lost 3 bases, with 11 bases spanning the gap. DNA of the CDR3: TGTGCCAGCAGTTTAGTCAGCAGGGGCTACGAGCAGTACTTC. As protein: CASSLVSRGYEQYF.

This chain links TRBV25-1 with TRBJ1-4; a weak D match, TRBD1 (5 bases). Trimming left V 3 bases short and J 8 bases short, with 10 bases between. There are 13 residues in the CDR3. Per the germline V gene, CDR1 is MGHDK and CDR2 is SYGVNS. The DNA of the CDR3 is TGTGCCAGCAGTGATGGGGCTTTCGAAAAACTGTTTTTT. Translating it yields CASSDGAFEKLFF.

This clonotype was counted a few times. The chain has TRBV12-3 or TRBV12-4 and TRBJ1-5, with a tentative D call TRBD1 (6 bases). The CDR3 has 12 amino acids. Trimming stripped 9 bases from V and 4 bases from J, with 10 bases between. The CDR3 loop reads CASMQGNQPQHF. CDR3 DNA sequence: TGTGCCAGTATGCAGGGGAATCAGCCCCAGCATTTT.

The chain couples TRBV20-1 to TRBJ2-3, with a possible D match to TRBD1 (5 bases). The CDR3 is 13 residues long. Trimming removed 6 bases from V and 0 bases from J, with 10 bases in between. Germline loops: CDR1 DFQATT, CDR2 SNEGSKA (reference sequence). CDR3 residues: CSAIDRSTDTQYF. The CDR3 DNA follows: TGCAGTGCCATCGACAGAAGCACAGATACGCAGTATTTT.

This clonotype showed up just a few times. The J gene is TRBJ2-3, the V gene TRBV7-2; the D is unclear. There are 12 residues in the CDR3. Germline-derived CDR1 and CDR2 are SGHTA and FQGNSA. Trimming removed 5 bases from V and 6 bases from J, with 9 bases in between. CDR3 sequence: CASSPDRDTQYF. Written as DNA, the CDR3 is TGTGCCAGCAGCCCAGACCGGGATACGCAGTATTTT.

There are many counts of this clonotype. DNA of the CDR3: TGTGCCAGCAGCCCTCCACTGGCCTCTAGCACAGATACGCAGTATTTT. The encoded protein is CASSPPLASSTDTQYF. The chain carries TRBV4-2 and TRBJ2-3; D is ambiguous. Germline values: CDR1 LGHNA, CDR2 YNFKEQ. This CDR3 contains 16 residues. Trimming cost V 4 bases and J 0 bases, with 14 bases left between them.

Notes on this clonotype: This may come from a read error, since a much larger clone is one base off. This sequence joins TRBV4-2 and TRBJ2-3; D not resolved. V was cut by 5 bases and J by 6 bases, with 15 bases left in between. Germline V gives CDR1 LGHNA, CDR2 YNFKEQ. CDR3 length equals 14 residues. CDR3 DNA: TGTGCCAGCAGCTATACCACACGAGCGGATACGCAGTATTTT. Its translation is CASSYTTRADTQYF.

This clonotype was detected only a few times. J is TRBJ2-7 and V is TRBV5-1; D possibly matches TRBD1 or TRBD2 (5 bases each). CDR1 is SGHRS and CDR2 is YFSETQ in the germline V gene. V gave up 1 base and J gave up 5 bases, with 22 bases separating them. This CDR3 spans 17 amino acids. CDR3 bases: TGCGCCAGCAGCTTGCGGGGCCTCACCCCCTACGCGGACGAGCAGTACTTC. Encoded protein: CASSLRGLTPYADEQYF.

The gene calls are TRBV12-3 or TRBV12-4 and TRBJ1-5; 7 nucleotides align to TRBD1. Trimming took 6 bases from V and 6 from J; bases not matched to a gene: 2. The CDR3 has 12 amino acids. The CDR3 coding sequence is TGTGCCAGCAGCAGGGGGAGTCAGCCCCAGCATTTT. Translating it yields CASSRGSQPQHF.

This clonotype occurred a few times. The chain recombines TRBV18 with TRBJ2-5, with 7 bases fitting TRBD2. CDR3 size: 20 residues. J lost 1 base, V lost 1 base, and 18 bases had no gene match. CDR1 KGHSH and CDR2 LQKENI come from the germline V gene. The CDR3 spells CASSPLYKAKRGPGQETQYF. The CDR3 bases are TGTGCCAGCTCACCACTATATAAGGCCAAGCGGGGCCCAGGCCAAGAGACCCAGTACTTC. Supplemented by reference TRBV18 and TRBJ2-5, the full variable domain reads NAGVMQNPRHLVRRRGQEARLRCSPMKGHSHVYWYRQLPEEGLKFMVYLQKENIIDESGMPKERFSAEFPKEGPSILRIQQVVRGDSAAYFCASSPLYKAKRGPGQETQYFGPGTRLLVL.

This clonotype was seen many times. V is TRBV20-1 and J is TRBJ1-3, with TRBD1 identical over 8 bases. The CDR3 consists of 20 residues. V trimming: 5 bases; J trimming: 1 base; junction bases outside the gene matches: 22. Germline V lookup: CDR1 DFQATT, CDR2 SNEGSKA (reference sequence). As DNA, the CDR3 is TGCAGTGCTCACCATAAACCGGGACAGGACACAGTCAGTTCTGGAAACACCATATATTTT. This translates into CSAHHKPGQDTVSSGNTIYF.